The present T cell receptor beta chain was sequenced within a study of shared clonotypes between healthy human individuals. Whole-study findings and limits: Larger estimated richness was generally recorded for naive subsets relative to memory subsets.

Partitioning of CD4+ cells yielded a CD45RA+ naive subset and a CD45RA-negative memory subset. The germline CDR1 and CDR2 sequences are SGHRS and YFSETQ. The CDR3 is 15 amino acids. Between the trimmed V and J ends, which lost 0 bases and 3 bases, there was a span of 10 bases. Using immunoSEQ multiplex PCR, the repertoire was profiled, and TCRdb retains in-frame clones only, with some absent. Of 2 million to 3 million clones in the sample, approximately 93% were seen once. Comments on this clone: The antigen remains undetermined.

Sequencing was carried out using naive CD4+ T cells from PBMCs. Subset given: CD45RA+ positively selected. The chain is built from TRBV5-1 and TRBJ2-1; D is undetermined. The receptor's source is a man aged 18-30 years in good health. Some clones in this sample may be carry-over from other donors' samples. CDR3 amino acids: CASSLASSLYNEQFF. The CDR3 DNA reads as TGCGCCAGCAGCTTGGCGAGCAGCCTCTACAATGAGCAGTTCTTC.